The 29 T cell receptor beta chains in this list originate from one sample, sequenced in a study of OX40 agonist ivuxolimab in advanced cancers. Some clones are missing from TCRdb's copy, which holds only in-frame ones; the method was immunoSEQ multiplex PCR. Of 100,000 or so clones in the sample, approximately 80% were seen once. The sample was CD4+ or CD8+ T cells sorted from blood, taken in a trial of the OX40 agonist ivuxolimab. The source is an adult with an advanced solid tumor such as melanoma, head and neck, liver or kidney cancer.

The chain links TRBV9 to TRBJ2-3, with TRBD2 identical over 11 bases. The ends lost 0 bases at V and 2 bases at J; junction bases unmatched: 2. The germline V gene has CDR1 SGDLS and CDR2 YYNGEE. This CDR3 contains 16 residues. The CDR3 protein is CASSVVSGGATDTQYF. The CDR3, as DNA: TGTGCCAGCAGCGTAGTTAGCGGGGGGGCCACAGATACGCAGTATTTT.

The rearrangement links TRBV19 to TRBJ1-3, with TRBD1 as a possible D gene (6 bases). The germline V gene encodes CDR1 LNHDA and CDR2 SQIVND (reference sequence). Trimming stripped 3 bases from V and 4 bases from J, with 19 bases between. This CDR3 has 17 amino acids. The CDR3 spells CASSIGEAGAYGNTIYF. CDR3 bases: TGTGCCAGTAGTATTGGGGAAGCGGGGGCGTACGGAAACACCATATATTTT.

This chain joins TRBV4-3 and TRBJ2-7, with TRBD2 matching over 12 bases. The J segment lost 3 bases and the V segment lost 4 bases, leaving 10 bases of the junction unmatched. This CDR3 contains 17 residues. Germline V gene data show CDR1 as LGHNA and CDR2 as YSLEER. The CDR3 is CASSPTSGGLLSYEQYF. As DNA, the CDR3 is TGCGCCAGCAGCCCGACTAGCGGGGGACTCCTCAGCTACGAGCAGTACTTC.

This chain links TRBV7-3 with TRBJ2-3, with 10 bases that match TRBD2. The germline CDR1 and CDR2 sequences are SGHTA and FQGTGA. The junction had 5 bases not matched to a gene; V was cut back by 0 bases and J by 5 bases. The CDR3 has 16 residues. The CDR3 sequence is CASSLTASGGQDTQYF. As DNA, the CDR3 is TGTGCCAGCAGCTTAACGGCTAGCGGGGGCCAAGATACGCAGTATTTT.

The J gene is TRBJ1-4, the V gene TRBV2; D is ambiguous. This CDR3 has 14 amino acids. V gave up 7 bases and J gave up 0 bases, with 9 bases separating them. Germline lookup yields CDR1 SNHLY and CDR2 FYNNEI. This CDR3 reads CASKSTATNEKLFF. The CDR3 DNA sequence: TGTGCCAGCAAAAGTACAGCAACTAATGAAAAACTGTTTTTT.

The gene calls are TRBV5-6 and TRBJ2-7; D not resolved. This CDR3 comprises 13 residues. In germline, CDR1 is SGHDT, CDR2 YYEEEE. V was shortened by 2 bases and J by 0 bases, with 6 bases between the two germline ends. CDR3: CASSLRSSYEQYF. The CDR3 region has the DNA TGTGCCAGCAGCTTACGGAGCTCCTACGAGCAGTACTTC.

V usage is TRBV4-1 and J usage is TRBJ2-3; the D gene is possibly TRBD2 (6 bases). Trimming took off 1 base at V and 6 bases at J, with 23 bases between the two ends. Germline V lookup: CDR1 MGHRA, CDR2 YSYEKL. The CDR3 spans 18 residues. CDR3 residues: CASSQVDMGLPRVDTQYF. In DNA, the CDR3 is TGCGCCAGCAGCCAAGTCGATATGGGACTGCCTCGGGTTGATACGCAGTATTTT.

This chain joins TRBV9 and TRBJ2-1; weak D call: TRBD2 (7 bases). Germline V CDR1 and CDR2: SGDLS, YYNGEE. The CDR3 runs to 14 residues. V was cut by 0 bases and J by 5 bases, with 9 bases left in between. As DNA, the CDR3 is TGTGCCAGCAGCGTAGGCGGGGGCGACAATGAGCAGTTCTTC. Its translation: CASSVGGGDNEQFF.

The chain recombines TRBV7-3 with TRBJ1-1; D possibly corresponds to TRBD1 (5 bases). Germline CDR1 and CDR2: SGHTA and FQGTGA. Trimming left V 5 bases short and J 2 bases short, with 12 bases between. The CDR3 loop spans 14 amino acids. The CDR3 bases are TGTGCCAGCAGCCTTACAGGAGTCAACACTGAAGCTTTCTTT. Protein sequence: CASSLTGVNTEAFF.

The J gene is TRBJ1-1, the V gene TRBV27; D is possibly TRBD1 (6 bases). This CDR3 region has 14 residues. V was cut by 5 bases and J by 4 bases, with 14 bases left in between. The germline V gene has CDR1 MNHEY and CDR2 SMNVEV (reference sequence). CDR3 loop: CASSTGGWGTEAFF. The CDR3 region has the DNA TGTGCCAGCAGTACCGGGGGCTGGGGCACTGAAGCTTTCTTT.

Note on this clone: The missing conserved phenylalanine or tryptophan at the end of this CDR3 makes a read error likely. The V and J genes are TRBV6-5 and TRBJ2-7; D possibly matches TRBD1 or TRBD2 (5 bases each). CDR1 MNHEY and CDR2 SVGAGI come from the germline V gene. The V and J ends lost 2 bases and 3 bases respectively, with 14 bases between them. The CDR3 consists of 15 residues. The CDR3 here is CASSYKRGSGYEQYL. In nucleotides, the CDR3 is TGTGCCAGCAGTTACAAGAGGGGTTCTGGCTACGAGCAGTACCTC.

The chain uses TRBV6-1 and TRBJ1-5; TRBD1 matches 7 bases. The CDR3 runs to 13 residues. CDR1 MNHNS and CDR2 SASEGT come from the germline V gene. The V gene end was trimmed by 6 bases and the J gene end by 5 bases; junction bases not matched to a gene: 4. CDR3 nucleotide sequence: TGTGCCAGCAGGGTGGACAGGTATCAGCCCCAGCATTTT. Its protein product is CASRVDRYQPQHF.

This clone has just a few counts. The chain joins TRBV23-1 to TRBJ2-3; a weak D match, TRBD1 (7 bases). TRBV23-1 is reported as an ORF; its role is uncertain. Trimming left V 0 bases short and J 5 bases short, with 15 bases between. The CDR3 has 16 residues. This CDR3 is CASSQSPQGGIDTQYF. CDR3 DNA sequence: TGCGCCAGCAGTCAATCCCCGCAGGGGGGAATAGATACGCAGTATTTT.

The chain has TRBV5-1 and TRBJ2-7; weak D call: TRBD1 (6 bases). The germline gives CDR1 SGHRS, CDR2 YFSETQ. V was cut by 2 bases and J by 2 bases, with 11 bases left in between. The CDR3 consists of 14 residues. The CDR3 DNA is TGCGCCAGCAGCTTCCTAGGACAGACCTACGAGCAGTACTTC. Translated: CASSFLGQTYEQYF.

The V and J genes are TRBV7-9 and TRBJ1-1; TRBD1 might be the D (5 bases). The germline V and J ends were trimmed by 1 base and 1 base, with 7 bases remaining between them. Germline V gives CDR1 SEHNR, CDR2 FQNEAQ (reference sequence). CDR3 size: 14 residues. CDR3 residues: CASSLERGNTEAFF. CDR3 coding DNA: TGTGCCAGCAGCTTAGAGAGGGGGAACACTGAAGCTTTCTTT.

Written as DNA, the CDR3 is TGTGCCAGCAGTGCAGGGGACGCCAGGGGGGAAAAACTGTTTTTT. This sequence encodes CASSAGDARGEKLFF. The chain links TRBV2 to TRBJ1-4; TRBD1 matches at 7 bases. Germline CDR1 SNHLY, CDR2 FYNNEI. This CDR3 is 15 amino acids long. The J segment lost 8 bases and the V segment lost 4 bases, leaving 10 bases of the junction unmatched.

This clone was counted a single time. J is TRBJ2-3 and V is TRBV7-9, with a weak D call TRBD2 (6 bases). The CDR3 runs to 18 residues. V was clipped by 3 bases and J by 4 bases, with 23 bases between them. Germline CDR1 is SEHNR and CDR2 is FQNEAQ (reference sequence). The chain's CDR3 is CASSFTPWGVLSADTQYF. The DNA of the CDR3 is TGTGCCAGCAGCTTCACTCCTTGGGGGGTTCTATCGGCAGATACGCAGTATTTT.

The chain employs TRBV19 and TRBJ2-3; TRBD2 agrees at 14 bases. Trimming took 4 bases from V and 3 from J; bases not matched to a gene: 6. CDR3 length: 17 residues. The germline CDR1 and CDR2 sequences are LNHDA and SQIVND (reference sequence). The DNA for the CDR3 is TGTGCCAGTAGTACAAGGACTAGCGGGAGGCCGACAGATACGCAGTATTTT. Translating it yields CASSTRTSGRPTDTQYF.

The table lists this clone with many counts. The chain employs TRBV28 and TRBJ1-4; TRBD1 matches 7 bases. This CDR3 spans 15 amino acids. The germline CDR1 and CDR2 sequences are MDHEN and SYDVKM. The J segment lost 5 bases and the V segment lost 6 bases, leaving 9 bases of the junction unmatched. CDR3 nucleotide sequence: TGTGCCAGCAGGACCGAGGACAGGCTAAATGAAAAACTGTTTTTT. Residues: CASRTEDRLNEKLFF.

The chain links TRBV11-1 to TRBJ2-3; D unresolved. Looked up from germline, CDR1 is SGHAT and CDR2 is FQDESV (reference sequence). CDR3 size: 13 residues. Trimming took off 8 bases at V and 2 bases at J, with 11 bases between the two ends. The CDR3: CASLGQTTDTQYF. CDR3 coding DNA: TGTGCCAGCCTTGGGCAGACCACAGATACGCAGTATTTT.

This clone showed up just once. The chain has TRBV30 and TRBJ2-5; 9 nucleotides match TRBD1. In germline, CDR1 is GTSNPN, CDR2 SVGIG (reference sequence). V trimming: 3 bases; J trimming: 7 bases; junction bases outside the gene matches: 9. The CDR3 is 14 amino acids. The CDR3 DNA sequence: TGTGCCTGGAGAACAGGGGGCTTTTTCGGGACCCAGTACTTC. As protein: CAWRTGGFFGTQYF.

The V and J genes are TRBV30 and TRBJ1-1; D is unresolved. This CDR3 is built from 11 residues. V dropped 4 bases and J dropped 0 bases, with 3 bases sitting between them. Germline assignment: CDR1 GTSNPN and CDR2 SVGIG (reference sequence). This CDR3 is CAWNMNTEAFF. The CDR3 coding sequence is TGTGCCTGGAATATGAACACTGAAGCTTTCTTT.

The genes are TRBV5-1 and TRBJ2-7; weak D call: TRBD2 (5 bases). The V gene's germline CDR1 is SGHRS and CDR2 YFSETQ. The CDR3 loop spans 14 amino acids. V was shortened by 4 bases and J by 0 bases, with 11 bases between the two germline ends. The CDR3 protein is CASSSGRFSYEQYF. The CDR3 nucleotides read TGCGCCAGCAGCAGCGGCAGGTTCTCCTACGAGCAGTACTTC.

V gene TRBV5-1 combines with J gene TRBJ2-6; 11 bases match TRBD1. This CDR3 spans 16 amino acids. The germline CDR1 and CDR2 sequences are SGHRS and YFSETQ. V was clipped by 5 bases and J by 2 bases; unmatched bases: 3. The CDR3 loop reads CASSQDRGPGANVLTF. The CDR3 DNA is TGCGCCAGCAGTCAGGACAGGGGGCCTGGGGCCAACGTCCTGACTTTC. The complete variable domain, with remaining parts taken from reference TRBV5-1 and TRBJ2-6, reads KAGVTQTPRYLIKTRGQQVTLSCSPISGHRSVSWYQQTPGQGLQFLFEYFSETQRNKGNFPGRFSGRQFSNSRSEMNVSTLELGDSALYLCASSQDRGPGANVLTFGAGSRLTVL.

The CDR3 coding sequence is TGTGCCAGCAGCTTTGGGCGGGTTGACACTGAAGCTTTCTTT. Encoded protein: CASSFGRVDTEAFF. The gene calls are TRBV5-6 and TRBJ1-1; no definite D call. V was cut by 2 bases and J by 3 bases, with 11 bases left in between. The CDR3 length is 14 residues. The V gene's germline CDR1 is SGHDT and CDR2 YYEEEE.

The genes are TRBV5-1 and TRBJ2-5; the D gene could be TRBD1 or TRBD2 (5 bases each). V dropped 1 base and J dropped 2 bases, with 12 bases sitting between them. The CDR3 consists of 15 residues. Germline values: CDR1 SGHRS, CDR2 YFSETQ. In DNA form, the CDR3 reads TGCGCCAGCAGCTTGAGGTGGGACGGGCAAGAGACCCAGTACTTC. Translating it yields CASSLRWDGQETQYF.

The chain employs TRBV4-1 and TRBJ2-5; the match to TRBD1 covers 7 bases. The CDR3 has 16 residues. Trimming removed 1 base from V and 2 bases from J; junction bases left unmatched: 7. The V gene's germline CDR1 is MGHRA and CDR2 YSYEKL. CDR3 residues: CASSQVRGTAQETQYF. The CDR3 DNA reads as TGCGCCAGCAGCCAAGTTAGAGGGACAGCACAAGAGACCCAGTACTTC.

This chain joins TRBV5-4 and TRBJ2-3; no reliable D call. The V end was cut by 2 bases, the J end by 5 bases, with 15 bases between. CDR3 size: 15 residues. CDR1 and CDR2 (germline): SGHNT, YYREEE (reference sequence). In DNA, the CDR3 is TGTGCCAGCAGCTTTGGAAGCACCCGGCAAGATACGCAGTATTTT. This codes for CASSFGSTRQDTQYF.

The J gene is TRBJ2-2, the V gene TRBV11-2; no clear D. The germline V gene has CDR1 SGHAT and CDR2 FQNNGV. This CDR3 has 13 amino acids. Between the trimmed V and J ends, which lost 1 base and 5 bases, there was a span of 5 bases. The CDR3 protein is CASSLALTGELFF. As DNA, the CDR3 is TGTGCCAGCAGCTTAGCGTTGACCGGGGAGCTGTTTTTT.